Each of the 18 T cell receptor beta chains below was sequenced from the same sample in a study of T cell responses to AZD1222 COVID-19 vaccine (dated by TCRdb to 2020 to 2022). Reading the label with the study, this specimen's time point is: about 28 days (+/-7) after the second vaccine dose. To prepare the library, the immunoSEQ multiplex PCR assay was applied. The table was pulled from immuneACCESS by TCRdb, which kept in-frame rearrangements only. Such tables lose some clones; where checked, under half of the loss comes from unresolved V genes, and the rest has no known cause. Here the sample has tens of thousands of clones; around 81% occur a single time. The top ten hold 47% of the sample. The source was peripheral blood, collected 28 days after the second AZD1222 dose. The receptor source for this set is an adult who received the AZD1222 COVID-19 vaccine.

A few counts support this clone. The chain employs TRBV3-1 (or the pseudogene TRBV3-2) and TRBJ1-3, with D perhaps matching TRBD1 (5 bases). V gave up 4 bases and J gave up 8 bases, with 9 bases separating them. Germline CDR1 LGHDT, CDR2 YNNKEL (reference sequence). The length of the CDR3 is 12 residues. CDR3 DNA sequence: TGTGCCAGCAGCCCCCTGGGGGACACCATATATTTT. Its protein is CASSPLGDTIYF.

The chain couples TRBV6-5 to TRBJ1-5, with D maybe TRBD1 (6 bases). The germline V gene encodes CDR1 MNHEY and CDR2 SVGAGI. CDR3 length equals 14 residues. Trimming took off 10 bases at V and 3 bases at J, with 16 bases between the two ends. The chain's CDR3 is CATRSGQLNQPQHF. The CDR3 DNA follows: TGTGCCACCCGATCCGGACAGCTCAATCAGCCCCAGCATTTT.

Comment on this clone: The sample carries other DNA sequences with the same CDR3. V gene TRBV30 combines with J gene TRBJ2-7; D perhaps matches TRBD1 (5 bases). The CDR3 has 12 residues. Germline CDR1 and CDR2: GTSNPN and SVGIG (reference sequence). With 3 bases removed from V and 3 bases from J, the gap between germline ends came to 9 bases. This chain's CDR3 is CAWSVQGYEQYF. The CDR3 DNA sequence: TGTGCCTGGAGCGTGCAGGGCTACGAGCAGTACTTC.

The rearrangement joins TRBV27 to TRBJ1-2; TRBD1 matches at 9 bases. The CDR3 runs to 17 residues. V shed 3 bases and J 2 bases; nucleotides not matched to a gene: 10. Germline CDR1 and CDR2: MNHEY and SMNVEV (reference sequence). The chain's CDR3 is CASSFLPGTGLNYGYTF. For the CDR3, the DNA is TGTGCCAGCAGTTTTCTCCCCGGGACAGGGCTAAACTATGGCTACACCTTC.

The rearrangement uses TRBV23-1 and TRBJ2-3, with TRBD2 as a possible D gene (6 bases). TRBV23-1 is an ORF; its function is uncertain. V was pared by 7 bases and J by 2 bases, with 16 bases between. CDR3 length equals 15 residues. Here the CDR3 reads CASNQDMGLTDTQYF. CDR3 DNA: TGCGCCAGCAATCAGGACATGGGACTCACAGATACGCAGTATTTT.

The CDR3 nucleotides are TGTGCCAGCAGCTTAGGGGCCTGGGCCTACGAGCAGTACTTC. Amino acid sequence: CASSLGAWAYEQYF. The chain couples TRBV11-2 to TRBJ2-7; unclear D gene. This CDR3 contains 14 residues. The germline gives CDR1 SGHAT, CDR2 FQNNGV. Trimming removed 1 base from V and 2 bases from J, with 9 bases in between.

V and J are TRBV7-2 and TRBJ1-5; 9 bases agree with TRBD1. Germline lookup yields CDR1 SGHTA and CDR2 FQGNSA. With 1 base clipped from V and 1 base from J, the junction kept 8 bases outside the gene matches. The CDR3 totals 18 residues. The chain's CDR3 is CASSLEPTGGGSNQPQHF. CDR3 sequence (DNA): TGTGCCAGCAGCTTAGAACCCACAGGGGGCGGGAGCAATCAGCCCCAGCATTTT.

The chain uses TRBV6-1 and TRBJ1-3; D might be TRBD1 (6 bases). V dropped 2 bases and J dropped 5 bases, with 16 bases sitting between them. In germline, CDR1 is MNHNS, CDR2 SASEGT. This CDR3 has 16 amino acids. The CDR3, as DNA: TGTGCCAGCAGTGAATTGGGGGGCTCAACTAGAAACACCATATATTTT. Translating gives CASSELGGSTRNTIYF.

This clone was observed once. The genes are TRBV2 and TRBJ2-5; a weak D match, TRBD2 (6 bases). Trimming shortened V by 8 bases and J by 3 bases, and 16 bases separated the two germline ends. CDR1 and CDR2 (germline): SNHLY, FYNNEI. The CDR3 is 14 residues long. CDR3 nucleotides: TGTGCCAGCCTCCCCGGGGGAACCAAAGAGACCCAGTACTTC. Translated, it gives CASLPGGTKETQYF.

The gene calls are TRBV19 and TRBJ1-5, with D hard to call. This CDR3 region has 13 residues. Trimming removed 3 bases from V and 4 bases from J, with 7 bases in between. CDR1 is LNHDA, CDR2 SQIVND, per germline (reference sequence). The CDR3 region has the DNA TGTGCCAGTAGTATCCAGAGGAATCAGCCCCAGCATTTT. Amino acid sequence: CASSIQRNQPQHF.

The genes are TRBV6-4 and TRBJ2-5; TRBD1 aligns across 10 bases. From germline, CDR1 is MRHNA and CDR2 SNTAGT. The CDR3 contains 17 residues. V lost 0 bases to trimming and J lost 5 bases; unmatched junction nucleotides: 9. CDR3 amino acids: CASSDSRRGTGDETQYF. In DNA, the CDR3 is TGTGCCAGCAGTGACTCTCGCCGGGGGACAGGGGACGAGACCCAGTACTTC.

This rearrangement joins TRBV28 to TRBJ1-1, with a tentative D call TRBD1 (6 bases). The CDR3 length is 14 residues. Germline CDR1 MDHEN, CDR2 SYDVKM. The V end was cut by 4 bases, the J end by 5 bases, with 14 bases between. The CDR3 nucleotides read TGTGCCAGCAGTTCGGGGGCAGTCGGAACTGAAGCTTTCTTT. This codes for CASSSGAVGTEAFF.

The CDR3 reads CASSEGSSTDTQYF. The CDR3 nucleotides read TGTGCCAGCAGTGAAGGGTCTAGCACAGATACGCAGTATTTT. This chain connects TRBV6-1 to TRBJ2-3; D is ambiguous. Trimming took 1 base from V and 0 from J, leaving 5 bases between them. The CDR3 loop spans 14 amino acids. Germline V gene sequence: CDR1 MNHNS, CDR2 SASEGT.

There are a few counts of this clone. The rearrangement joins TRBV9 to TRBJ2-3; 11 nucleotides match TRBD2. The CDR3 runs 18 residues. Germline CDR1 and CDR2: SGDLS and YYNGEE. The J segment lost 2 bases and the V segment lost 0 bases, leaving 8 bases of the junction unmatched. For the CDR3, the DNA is TGTGCCAGCAGCGTAGGGCTAGCGGGGGGCCTCGTCACAGATACGCAGTATTTT. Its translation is CASSVGLAGGLVTDTQYF.

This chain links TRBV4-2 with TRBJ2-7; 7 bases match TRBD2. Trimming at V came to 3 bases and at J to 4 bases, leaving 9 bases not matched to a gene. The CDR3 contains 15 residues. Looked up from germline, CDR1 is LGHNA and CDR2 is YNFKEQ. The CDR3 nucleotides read TGTGCCAGCAGCCAGGCCGGGGGGACGGGGTACGAGCAGTACTTC. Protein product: CASSQAGGTGYEQYF.

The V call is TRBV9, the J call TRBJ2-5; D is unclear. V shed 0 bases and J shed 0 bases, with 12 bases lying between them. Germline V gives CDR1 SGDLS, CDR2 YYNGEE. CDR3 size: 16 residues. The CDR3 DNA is TGTGCCAGCAGCGTAGGCCCCTGGCAGAACCAAGAGACCCAGTACTTC. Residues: CASSVGPWQNQETQYF.

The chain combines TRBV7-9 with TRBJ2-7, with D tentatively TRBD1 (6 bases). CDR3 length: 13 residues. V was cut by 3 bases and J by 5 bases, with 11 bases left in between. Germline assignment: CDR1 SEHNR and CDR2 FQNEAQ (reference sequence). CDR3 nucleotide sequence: TGTGCCAGCAGCTTCCGGGACACCAACGAGCAGTACTTC. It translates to CASSFRDTNEQYF.

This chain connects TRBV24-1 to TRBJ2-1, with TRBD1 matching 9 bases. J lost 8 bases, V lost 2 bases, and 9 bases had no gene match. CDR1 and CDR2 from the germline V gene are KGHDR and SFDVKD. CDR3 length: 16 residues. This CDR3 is CATSDWDREGGDEQFF. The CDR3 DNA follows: TGTGCCACCAGTGATTGGGACAGGGAGGGAGGGGATGAGCAGTTCTTC.